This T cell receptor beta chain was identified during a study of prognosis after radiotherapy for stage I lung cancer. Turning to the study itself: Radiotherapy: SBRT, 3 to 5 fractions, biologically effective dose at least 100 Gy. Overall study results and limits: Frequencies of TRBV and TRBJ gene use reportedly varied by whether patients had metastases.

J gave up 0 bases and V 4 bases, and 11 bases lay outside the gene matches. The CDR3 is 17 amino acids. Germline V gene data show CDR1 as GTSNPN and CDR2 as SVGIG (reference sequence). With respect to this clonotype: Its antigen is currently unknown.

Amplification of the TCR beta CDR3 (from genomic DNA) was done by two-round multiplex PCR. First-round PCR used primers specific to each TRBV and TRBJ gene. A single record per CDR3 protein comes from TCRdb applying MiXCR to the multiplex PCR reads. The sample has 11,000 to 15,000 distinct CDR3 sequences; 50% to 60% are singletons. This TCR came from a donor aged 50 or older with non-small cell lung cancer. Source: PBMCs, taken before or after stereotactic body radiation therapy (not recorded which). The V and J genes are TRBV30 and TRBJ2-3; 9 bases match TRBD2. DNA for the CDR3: TGTGCCTGGACTAAACACCGACTAGCGGTTAGCACAGATACGCAGTATTTT. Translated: CAWTKHRLAVSTDTQYF.